Given below is one T cell receptor (beta chain) in context. This sample was included in a study of blood T cell repertoires in COVID-19. TCRdb's table, derived via immunoSEQ multiplex PCR, lists solely in-frame clones and lacks some. Among 250,000 or so clones listed, around four fifths were seen once. This CDR3 has 15 amino acids. Trimming stripped 6 bases from V and 5 bases from J, with 16 bases between. Germline CDR1 reads MNHNY; CDR2 reads SVGAGI (reference sequence). Sequencing was carried out using peripheral blood. The sequence was collected from a woman in her sixties or seventies with active or convalescent COVID-19. The gene calls are TRBV6-6 and TRBJ2-2, with a weak D call TRBD2 (6 bases). As DNA, the CDR3 is TGTGCCAGCAGCCTCGGGACGGGGAGGACCGGGGAGCTGTTTTTT. Its protein is CASSLGTGRTGELFF.